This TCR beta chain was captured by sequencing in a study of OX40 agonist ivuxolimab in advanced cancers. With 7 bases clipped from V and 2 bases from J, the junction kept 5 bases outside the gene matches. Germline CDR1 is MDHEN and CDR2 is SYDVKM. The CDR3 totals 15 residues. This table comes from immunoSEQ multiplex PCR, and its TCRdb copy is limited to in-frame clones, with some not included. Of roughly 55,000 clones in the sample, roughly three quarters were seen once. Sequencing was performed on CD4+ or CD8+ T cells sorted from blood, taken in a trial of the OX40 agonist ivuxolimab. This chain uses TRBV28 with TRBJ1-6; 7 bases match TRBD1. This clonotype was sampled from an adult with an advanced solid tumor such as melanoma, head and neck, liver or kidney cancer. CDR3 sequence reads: CASKGQFAYNSPLHF. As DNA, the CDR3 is TGTGCCAGCAAGGGACAGTTCGCCTATAATTCACCCCTCCACTTT.